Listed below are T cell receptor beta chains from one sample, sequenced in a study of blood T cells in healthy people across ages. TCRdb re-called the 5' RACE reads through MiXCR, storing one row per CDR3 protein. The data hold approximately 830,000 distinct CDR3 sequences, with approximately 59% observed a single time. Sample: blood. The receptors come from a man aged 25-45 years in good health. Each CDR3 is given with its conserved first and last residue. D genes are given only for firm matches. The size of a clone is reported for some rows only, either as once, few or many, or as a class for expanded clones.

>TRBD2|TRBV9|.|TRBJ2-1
CASSPLAESSYNEQFF
TGTGCCAGCAGCCCTCTAGCGGAGAGCTCCTACAATGAGCAGTTCTTC
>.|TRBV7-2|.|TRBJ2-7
CASSNNYEQYF
TGTGCCAGCAGCAACAACTACGAGCAGTACTTC
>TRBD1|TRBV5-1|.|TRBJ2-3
CASSKTGGGWTDTQYF
TGCGCCAGCAGCAAAACAGGGGGCGGGTGGACAGATACGCAGTATTTT
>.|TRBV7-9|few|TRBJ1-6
CASSSGTSGSPLHF
TGTGCCAGCAGTTCCGGGACAAGCGGTTCACCCCTCCACTTT
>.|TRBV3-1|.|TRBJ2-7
CASSQDPGYEQYF
TGTGCCAGCAGCCAAGATCCCGGGTACGAGCAGTACTTC
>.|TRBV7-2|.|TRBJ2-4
CASSLAAQKAKNIQYF
TGTGCCAGCAGCTTAGCAGCTCAGAAAGCCAAAAACATTCAGTACTTC
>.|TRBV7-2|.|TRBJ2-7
CASSLNAPPTYEQYF
TGTGCCAGCAGCTTAAACGCCCCACCCACCTACGAGCAGTACTTC
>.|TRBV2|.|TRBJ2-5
CASSAESETQYF
TGTGCCAGCAGTGCAGAATCGGAGACCCAGTACTTC
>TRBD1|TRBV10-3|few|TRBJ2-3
CAISGQGAGDTQYF
TGTGCCATCAGTGGTCAGGGGGCCGGAGATACGCAGTATTTT
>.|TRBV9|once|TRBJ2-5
CASSVAGAQGETQYF
TGTGCCAGCAGCGTCGCGGGGGCACAGGGAGAGACCCAGTACTTC
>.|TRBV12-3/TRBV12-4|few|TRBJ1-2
CASTKPPGQFGYTF
TGTGCCAGCACTAAACCACCGGGTCAGTTTGGCTACACCTTC
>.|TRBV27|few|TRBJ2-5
CASSPERGRWGETQYF
TGTGCCAGCAGTCCTGAGCGCGGACGGTGGGGAGAGACCCAGTACTTC
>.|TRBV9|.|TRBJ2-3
CASGRLGLTDTRYF
TGTGCCAGCGGACGACTAGGCCTTACAGATACGCGGTATTTT
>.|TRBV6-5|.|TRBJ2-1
CASSYAGAGQFF
TGTGCCAGCAGTTACGCGGGGGCCGGGCAGTTCTTC
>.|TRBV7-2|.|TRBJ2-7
CASSLVEGSYGQYF
TGTGCCAGCAGCTTAGTCGAGGGCTCCTACGGGCAGTACTTC
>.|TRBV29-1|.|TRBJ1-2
CSVEGQFNYGCTF
TGCAGCGTTGAAGGGCAGTTTAACTATGGCTGCACCTTC